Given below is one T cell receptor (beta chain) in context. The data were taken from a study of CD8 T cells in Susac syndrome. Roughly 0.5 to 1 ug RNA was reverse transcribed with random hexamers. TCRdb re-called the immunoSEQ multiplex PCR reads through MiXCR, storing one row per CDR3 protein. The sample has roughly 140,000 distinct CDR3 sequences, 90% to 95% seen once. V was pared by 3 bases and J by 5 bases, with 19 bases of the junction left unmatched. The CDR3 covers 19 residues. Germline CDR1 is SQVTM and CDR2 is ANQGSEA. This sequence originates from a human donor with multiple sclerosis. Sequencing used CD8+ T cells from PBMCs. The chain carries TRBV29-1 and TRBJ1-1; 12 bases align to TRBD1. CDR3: CSVDTLGDRGRGHRTEAFF. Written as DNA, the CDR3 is TGCAGCGTTGATACGTTAGGGGACAGGGGGCGAGGCCACAGGACTGAAGCTTTCTTT.